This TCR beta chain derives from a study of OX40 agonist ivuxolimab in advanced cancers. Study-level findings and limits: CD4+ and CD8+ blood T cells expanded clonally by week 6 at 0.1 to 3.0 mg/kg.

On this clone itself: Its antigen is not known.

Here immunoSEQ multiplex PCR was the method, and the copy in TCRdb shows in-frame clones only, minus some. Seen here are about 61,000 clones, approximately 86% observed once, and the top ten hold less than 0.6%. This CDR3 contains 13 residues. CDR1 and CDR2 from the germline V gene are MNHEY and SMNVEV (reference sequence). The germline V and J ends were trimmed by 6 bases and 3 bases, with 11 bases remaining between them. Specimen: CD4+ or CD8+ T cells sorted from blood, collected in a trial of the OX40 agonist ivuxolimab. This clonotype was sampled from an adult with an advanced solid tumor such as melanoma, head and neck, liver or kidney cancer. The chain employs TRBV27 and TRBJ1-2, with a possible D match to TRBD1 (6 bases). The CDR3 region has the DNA TGTGCCAGCAGGCCTACAGGGTACTATGGCTACACCTTC. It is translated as CASRPTGYYGYTF.